This T cell receptor (beta chain) stems from a study of T cell responses to AZD1222 COVID-19 vaccine. Study outcomes and limitations: Donors were mostly white British, more females; clonal diversity possibly underestimated. Variant regions that are unmutated are reportedly the target of nearly half of spike-specific TCRs. Among those given AZD1222, only five to seven were seropositive at baseline. Two AZD1222 administrations were followed by greater Spike-specific TCR breadth and depth.

Comment on this clone: The antigen remains unidentified.

Sequencing used immunoSEQ multiplex PCR; TCRdb keeps in-frame clones, though not all of them. This table holds approximately 150,000 clones, around 84% found once. V shed 3 bases, J shed 9 bases, and the junction held 8 bases outside the gene matches. Looked up from germline, CDR1 is SQVTM and CDR2 is ANQGSEA. The CDR3 runs to 13 residues. The chain links TRBV29-1 to TRBJ1-5; TRBD1 matches at 7 bases. The receptor was derived from an adult who received the AZD1222 COVID-19 vaccine. The sample consisted of peripheral blood, taken 28 days after the second AZD1222 dose. In DNA, the CDR3 is TGCAGCGTTGAGCGGCAGGGGGGAGGGCCCCAGCATTTT. Its protein is CSVERQGGGPQHF.